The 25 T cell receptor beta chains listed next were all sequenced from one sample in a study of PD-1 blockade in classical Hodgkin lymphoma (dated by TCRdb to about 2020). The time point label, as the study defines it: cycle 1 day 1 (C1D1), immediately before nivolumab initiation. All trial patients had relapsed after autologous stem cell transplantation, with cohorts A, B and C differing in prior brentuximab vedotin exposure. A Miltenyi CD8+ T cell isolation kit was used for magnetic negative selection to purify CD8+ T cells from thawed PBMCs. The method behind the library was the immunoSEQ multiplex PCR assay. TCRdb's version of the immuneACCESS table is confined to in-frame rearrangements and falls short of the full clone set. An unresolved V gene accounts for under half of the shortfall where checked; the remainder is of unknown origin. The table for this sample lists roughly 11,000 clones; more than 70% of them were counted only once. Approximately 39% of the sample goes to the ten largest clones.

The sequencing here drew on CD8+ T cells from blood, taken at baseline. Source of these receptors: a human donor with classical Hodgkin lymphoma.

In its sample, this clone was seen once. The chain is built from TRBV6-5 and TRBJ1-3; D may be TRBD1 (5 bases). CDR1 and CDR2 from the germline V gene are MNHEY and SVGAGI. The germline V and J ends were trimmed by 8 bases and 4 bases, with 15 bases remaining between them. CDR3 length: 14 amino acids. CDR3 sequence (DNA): TGTGCCAGCTGTCCGGGGGGGGGAGGAAACACCATATATTTT. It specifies CASCPGGGGNTIYF.

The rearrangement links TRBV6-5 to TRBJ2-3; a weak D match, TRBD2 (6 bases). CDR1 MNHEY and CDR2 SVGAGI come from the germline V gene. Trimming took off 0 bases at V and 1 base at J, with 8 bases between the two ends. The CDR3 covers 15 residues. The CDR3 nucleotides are TGTGCCAGCAGTTACTCTCCTAGCGGCACAGATACGCAGTATTTT. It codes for CASSYSPSGTDTQYF.

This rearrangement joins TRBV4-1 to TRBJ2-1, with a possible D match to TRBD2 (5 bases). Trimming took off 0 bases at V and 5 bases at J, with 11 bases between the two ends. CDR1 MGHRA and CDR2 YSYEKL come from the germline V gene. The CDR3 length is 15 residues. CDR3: CASSQESGRNNEQFF. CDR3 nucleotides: TGCGCCAGCAGCCAAGAGTCGGGGAGAAACAATGAGCAGTTCTTC.

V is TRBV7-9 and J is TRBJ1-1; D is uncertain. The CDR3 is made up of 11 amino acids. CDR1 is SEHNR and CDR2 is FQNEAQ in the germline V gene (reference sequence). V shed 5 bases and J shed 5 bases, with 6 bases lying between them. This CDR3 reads CASSDRTEAFF. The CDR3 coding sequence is TGTGCCAGCAGCGATCGGACTGAAGCTTTCTTT.

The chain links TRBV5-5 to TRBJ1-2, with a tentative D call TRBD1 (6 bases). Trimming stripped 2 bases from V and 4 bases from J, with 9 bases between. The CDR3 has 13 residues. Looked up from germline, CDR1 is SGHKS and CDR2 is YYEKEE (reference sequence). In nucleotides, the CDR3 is TGTGCCAGCAGCTTTGGGGGCGGCTATGGCTACACCTTC. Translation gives CASSFGGGYGYTF.

The chain's CDR3 is CASSLAGDSYNEQFF. Written as DNA, the CDR3 is TGTGCCAGCTCTCTAGCGGGAGATTCCTACAATGAGCAGTTCTTC. The chain links TRBV6-4 to TRBJ2-1; TRBD2 matches 10 bases. Losses at the gene ends were 8 bases for V and 1 base for J; bases not matched to a gene: 5. CDR3 length equals 15 residues. The germline gives CDR1 MRHNA, CDR2 SNTAGT.

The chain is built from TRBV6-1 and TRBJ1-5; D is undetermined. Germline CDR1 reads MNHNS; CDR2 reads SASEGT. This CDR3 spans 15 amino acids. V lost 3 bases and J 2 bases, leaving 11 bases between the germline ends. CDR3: CASSDNPVGNQPQHF. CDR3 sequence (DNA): TGTGCCAGCAGTGATAACCCGGTCGGCAATCAGCCCCAGCATTTT.

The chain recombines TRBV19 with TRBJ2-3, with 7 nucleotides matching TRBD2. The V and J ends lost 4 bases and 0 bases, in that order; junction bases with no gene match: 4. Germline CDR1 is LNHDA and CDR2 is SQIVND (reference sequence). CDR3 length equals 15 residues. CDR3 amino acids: CASSTGGSSTDTQYF. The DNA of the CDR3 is TGTGCCAGTAGTACCGGGGGGTCTAGCACAGATACGCAGTATTTT.

The CDR3 DNA is TGTGCCAGCAGCCGCTCACCGGACCCGAGGCAGGGGGCGAACTATGGCTACACCTTC. Amino acid sequence: CASSRSPDPRQGANYGYTF. The rearrangement links TRBV5-6 to TRBJ1-2; 8 bases fit TRBD1. Losses at the gene ends were 4 bases for V and 2 bases for J; bases not matched to a gene: 19. Germline loops: CDR1 SGHDT, CDR2 YYEEEE. This CDR3 comprises 19 residues.

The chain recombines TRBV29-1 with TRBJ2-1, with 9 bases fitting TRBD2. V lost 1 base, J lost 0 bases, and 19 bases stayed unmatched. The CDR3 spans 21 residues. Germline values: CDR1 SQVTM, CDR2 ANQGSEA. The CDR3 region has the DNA TGCAGCGTTGAAGGACTGGGTGGTGGCGGGAGGGCCCGGTACTCCTACAATGAGCAGTTCTTC. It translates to CSVEGLGGGGRARYSYNEQFF.

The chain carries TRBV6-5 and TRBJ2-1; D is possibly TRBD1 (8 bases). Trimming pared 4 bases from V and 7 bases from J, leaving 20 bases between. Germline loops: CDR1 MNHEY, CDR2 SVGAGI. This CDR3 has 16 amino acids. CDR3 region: CASSSLRDRGGNEQFF. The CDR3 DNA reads TGTGCCAGCAGTTCGCTTCGTGACAGGGGAGGGAATGAGCAGTTCTTC.

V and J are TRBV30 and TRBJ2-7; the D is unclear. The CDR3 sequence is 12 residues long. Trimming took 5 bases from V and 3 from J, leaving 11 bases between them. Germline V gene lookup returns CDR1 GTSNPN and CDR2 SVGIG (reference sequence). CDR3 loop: CAWDRSYYEQYF. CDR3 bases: TGTGCCTGGGATCGTAGCTACTACGAGCAGTACTTC.

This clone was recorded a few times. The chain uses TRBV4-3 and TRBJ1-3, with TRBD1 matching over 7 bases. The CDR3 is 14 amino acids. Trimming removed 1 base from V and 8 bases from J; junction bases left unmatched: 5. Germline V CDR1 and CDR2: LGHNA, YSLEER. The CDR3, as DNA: TGCGCCAGCAGCCAAGGACAGGGCGCGGACACCATATATTTT. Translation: CASSQGQGADTIYF.

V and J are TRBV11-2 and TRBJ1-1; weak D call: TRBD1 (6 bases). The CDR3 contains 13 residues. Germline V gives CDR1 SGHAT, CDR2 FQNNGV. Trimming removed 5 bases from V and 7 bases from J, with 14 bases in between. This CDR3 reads CASSILGGGEAFF. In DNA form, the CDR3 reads TGTGCCAGCAGCATATTAGGAGGGGGTGAAGCTTTCTTT.

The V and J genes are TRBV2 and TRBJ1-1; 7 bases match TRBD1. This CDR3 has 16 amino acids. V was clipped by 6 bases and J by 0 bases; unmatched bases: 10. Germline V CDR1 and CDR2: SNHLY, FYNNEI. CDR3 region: CASSEPRDSLNTEAFF. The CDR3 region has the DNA TGTGCCAGCAGCGAACCCAGGGACAGCCTGAACACTGAAGCTTTCTTT. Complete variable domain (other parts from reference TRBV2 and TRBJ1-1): EPEVTQTPSHQVTQMGQEVILRCVPISNHLYFYWYRQILGQKVEFLVSFYNNEISEKSEIFDDQFSVERPDGSNFTLKIRSTKLEDSAMYFCASSEPRDSLNTEAFFGQGTRLTVV.

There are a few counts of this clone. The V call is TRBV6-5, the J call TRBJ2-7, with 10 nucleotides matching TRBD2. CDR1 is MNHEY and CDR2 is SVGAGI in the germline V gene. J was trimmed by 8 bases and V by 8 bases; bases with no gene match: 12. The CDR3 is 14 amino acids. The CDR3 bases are TGTGCCAGCTCTCCGGGACTAGCGCACTGGAAGCAGTACTTC. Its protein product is CASSPGLAHWKQYF.

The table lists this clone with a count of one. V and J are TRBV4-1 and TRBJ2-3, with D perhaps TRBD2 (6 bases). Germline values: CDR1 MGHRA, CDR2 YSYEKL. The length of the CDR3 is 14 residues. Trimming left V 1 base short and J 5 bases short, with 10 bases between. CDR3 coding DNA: TGCGCCAGCAGCCAAGGTTGGGGGGAAGATACGCAGTATTTT. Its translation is CASSQGWGEDTQYF.

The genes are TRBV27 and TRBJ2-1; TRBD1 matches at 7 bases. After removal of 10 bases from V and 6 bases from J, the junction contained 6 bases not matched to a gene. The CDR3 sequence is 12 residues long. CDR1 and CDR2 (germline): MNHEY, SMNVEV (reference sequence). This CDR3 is CATRRGSNEQFF. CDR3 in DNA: TGTGCCACCCGCAGGGGGTCCAATGAGCAGTTCTTC.

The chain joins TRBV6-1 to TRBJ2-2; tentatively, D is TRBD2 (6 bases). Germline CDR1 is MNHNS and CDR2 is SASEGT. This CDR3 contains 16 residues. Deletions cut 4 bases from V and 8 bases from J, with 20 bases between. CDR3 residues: CASSGPTGAPTGELFF. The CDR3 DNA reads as TGTGCCAGCAGTGGCCCAACGGGAGCCCCCACTGGGGAGCTGTTTTTT.

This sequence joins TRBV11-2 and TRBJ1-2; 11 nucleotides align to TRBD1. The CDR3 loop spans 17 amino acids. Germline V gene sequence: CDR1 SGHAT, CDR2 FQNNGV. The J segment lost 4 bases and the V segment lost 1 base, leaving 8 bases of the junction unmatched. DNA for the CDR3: TGTGCCAGCAGCTTAGGGACAGGGGGCAGTAGGAGCTATGGCTACACCTTC. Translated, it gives CASSLGTGGSRSYGYTF.

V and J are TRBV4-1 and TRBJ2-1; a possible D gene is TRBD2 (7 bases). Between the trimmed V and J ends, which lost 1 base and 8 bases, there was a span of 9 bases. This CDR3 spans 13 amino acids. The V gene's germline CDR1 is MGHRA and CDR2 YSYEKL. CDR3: CASSQGGGYEQFF. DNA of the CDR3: TGCGCCAGCAGCCAAGGGGGGGGCTATGAGCAGTTCTTC.

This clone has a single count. CDR3 nucleotide sequence: TGTGCCAGCAGTTCGTTAGCGGGAAGTGGGGTCTACGAGCAGTACTTC. Amino acids: CASSSLAGSGVYEQYF. This chain links TRBV27 with TRBJ2-7, with 8 bases that match TRBD2. With 4 bases clipped from V and 3 bases from J, the junction kept 11 bases outside the gene matches. The germline gives CDR1 MNHEY, CDR2 SMNVEV (reference sequence). This CDR3 is 16 amino acids long.

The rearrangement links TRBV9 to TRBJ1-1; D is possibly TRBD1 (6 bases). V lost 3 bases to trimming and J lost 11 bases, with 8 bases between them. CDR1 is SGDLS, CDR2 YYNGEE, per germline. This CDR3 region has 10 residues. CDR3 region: CASSEGEAFF. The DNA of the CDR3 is TGTGCCAGCAGCGAGGGGGAGGCTTTCTTT. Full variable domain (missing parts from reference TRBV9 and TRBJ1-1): DSGVTQTPKHLITATGQRVTLRCSPRSGDLSVYWYQQSLDQGLQFLIQYYNGEERAKGNILERFSAQQFPDLHSELNLSSLELGDSALYFCASSEGEAFFGQGTRLTVV.

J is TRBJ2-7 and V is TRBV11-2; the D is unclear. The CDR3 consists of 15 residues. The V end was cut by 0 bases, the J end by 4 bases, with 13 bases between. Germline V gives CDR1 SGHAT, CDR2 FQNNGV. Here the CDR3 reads CASSLEISPRYEQYF. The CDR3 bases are TGTGCCAGCAGCTTAGAGATCTCTCCCAGGTACGAGCAGTACTTC.

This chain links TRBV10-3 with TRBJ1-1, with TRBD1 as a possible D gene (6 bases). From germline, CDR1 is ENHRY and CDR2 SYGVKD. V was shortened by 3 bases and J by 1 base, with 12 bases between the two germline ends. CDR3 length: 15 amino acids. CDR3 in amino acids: CAISEEPDRNTEAFF. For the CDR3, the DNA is TGTGCCATCAGTGAAGAACCGGACAGGAACACTGAAGCTTTCTTT.